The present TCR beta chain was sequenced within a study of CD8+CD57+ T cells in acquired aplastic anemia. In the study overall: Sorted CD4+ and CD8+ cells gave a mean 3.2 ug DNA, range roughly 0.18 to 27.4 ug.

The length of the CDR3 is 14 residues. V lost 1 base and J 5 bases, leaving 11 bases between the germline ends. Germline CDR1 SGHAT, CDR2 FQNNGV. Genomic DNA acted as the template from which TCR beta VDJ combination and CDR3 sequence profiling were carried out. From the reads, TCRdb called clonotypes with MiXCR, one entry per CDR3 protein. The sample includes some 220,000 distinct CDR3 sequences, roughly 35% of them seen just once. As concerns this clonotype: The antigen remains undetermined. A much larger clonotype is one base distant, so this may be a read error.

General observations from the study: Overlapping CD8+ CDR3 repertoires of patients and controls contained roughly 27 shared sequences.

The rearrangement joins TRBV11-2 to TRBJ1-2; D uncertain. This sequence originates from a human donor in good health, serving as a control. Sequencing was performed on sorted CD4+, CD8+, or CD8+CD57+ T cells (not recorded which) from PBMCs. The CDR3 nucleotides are TGTGCCAGCAGCTTAGGAAGTGAGAGGTATGGCTACACCTTC. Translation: CASSLGSERYGYTF.